The sample holds one count of the clone carrying this T cell receptor (beta chain). Original methodology: Estimated nucleated cell counts came from reference gene primer amplification. Produced via immunoSEQ multiplex PCR; TCRdb's table is partial and in-frame only. V, J and clone size were drawn from that table, and D and trimming were deduced from the DNA. In the table there are 350,000 to 450,000 clones, around 90% of which are singletons. This sample was taken from a study of blood T cell repertoires in COVID-19. Across the whole study: Acute-phase and convalescent COVID-19 samples originated in the United States, Italy and Spain. T cells, B-cell-depleted T cells, or PBMCs provided the cDNA or gDNA that served as material.

CDR1 is MNHEY and CDR2 is SMNVEV in the germline V gene (reference sequence). Trimming removed 3 bases from V and 5 bases from J, with 16 bases in between. The CDR3 spans 15 residues. This receptor was identified in a man between 40 and 49 years old with acute or convalescent COVID-19. The chain carries TRBV27 and TRBJ1-1; no clear D gene. The sequencing sample was made of peripheral blood. CDR3 in DNA: TGTGCCAGCAGTTTCGCGGGCCTAGGGTGGACTGAAGCTTTCTTT. Protein sequence: CASSFAGLGWTEAFF.